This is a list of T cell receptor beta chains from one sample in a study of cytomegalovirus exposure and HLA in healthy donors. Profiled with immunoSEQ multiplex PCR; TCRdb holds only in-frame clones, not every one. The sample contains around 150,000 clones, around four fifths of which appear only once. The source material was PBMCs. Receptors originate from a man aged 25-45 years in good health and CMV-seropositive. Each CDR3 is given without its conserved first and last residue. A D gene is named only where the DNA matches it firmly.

ASSQLSREIEQY	NA	TRBV4-1	TRBJ2-7
ASSLTGADKNIQY	TRBD1	TRBV5-1	TRBJ2-4
ASSPQTSGGLDTQY	TRBD2	TRBV7-8	TRBJ2-3
ASSFTGYTEAF	NA	TRBV11-3	TRBJ1-1
ASSLGPRQGDGNTIY	TRBD1	TRBV5-1	TRBJ1-3
ASSERDSREETQY	TRBD1	TRBV25-1	TRBJ2-5
ASSLREGNTIY	NA	TRBV11-2	TRBJ1-3
ASSLEGDRLPYEQY	NA	TRBV7-2	TRBJ2-7
SVEDLAGAAGANVLT	NA	TRBV29-1	TRBJ2-6
ASSLTPDRSTDTQY	NA	TRBV11-2	TRBJ2-3
ASSHTGTGRWVQPQH	TRBD1	TRBV5-6	TRBJ1-5
ASSTDPTAYEQY	NA	TRBV5-1	TRBJ2-7
ASSVNSGNTIY	NA	TRBV2	TRBJ1-3
ASRFAGGDYGYT	NA	TRBV6-5	TRBJ1-2
ASSQAGGLTEAF	TRBD1	TRBV6-5	TRBJ1-1
ASSLGRPPGGYT	NA	TRBV6-5	TRBJ1-2
ASSRQGDTEAF	TRBD1	TRBV14	TRBJ1-1
ASSLEDRGNSPLH	TRBD1	TRBV7-6	TRBJ1-6
ASSLGGGYNEQF	NA	TRBV27	TRBJ2-1
ASSRQGRTGELF	TRBD1	TRBV4-3	TRBJ2-2
ASSLTGANQPQH	NA	TRBV7-2	TRBJ1-5
ASSPPTSGTPSAEQY	TRBD2	TRBV4-2	TRBJ2-7
ASSLSLASGGAQGTDTQY	TRBD2	TRBV5-8	TRBJ2-3
ASSLGATLTNEKLF	NA	TRBV5-6	TRBJ1-4
ATSYYGYT	NA	TRBV6-5	TRBJ1-2
ASSFGGYEQY	NA	TRBV11-2	TRBJ2-7
ASSLSRQGDTEAF	TRBD1	TRBV7-9	TRBJ1-1
ASSHRDRGYEQY	TRBD1	TRBV4-1	TRBJ2-7